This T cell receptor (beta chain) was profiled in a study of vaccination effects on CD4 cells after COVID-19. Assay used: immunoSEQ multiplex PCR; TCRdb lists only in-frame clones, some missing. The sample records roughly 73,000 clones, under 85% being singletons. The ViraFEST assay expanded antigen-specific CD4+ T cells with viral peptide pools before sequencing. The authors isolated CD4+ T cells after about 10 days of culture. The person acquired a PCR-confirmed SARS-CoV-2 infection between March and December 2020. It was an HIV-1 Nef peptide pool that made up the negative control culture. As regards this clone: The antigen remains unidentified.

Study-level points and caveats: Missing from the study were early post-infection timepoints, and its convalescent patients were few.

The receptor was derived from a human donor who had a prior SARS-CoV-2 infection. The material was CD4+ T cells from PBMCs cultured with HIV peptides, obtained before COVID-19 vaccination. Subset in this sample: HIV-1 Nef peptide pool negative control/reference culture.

The CDR3 spells CASSKALNTEAFF. In nucleotides, the CDR3 is TGTGCCAGCAGCAAAGCACTGAACACTGAAGCTTTCTTT. The chain combines TRBV21-1 with TRBJ1-1. TRBV21-1 counts as a pseudogene. The CDR3 is 13 residues long.